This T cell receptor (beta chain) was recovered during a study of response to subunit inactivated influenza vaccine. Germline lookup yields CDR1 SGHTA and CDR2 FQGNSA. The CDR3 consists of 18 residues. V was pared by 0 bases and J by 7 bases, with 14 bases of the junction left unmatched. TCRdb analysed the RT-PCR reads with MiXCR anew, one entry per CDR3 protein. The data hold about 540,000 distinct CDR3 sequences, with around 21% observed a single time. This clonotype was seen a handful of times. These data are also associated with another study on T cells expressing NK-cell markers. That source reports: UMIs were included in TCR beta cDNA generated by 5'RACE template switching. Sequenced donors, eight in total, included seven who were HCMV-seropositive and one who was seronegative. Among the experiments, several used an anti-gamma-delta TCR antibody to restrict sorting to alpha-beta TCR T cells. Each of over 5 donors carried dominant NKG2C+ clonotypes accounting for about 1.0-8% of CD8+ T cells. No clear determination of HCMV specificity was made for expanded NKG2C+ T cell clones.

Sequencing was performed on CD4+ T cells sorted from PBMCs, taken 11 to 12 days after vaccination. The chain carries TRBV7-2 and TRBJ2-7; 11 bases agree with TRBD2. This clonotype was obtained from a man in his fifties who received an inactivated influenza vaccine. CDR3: CASSLAKLAGEGVGEQYF. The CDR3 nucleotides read TGTGCCAGCAGCTTAGCGAAACTAGCGGGAGAAGGGGTTGGGGAGCAGTACTTC.